Shown below are 8 T cell receptor beta chains from a single sample sequenced in a study of cytomegalovirus exposure and HLA in healthy donors listed by TCRdb under 2017. The library came from the immunoSEQ multiplex PCR assay. Entries here come from immuneACCESS through TCRdb and include only in-frame sequences with V and J called. Some clones fail to appear in such tables; in the studies checked, an unresolved V gene covers under half of the shortfall, and the cause of the remainder is unknown. Recorded for this sample are over 100,000 clones; approximately 88% of them occurred a single time. Under 6.5% of the sample rests with the top ten. The specimen sequenced was PBMCs. The source is a woman under 30 in good health and CMV-seropositive.

The chain recombines TRBV2 with TRBJ1-1; the D is unclear. This CDR3 spans 12 amino acids. Trimming took off 10 bases at V and 0 bases at J, with 9 bases between the two ends. Germline V CDR1 and CDR2: SNHLY, FYNNEI. The CDR3 region is CATIPVNTEAFF. In nucleotides, the CDR3 is TGTGCCACTATCCCCGTGAACACTGAAGCTTTCTTT.

The gene calls are TRBV4-1 and TRBJ2-1; D is unresolved. CDR3 length: 19 residues. V gave up 7 bases and J gave up 2 bases, with 27 bases separating them. Germline CDR1 MGHRA, CDR2 YSYEKL. CDR3 coding DNA: TGCGCCAGCACCATGACGAGAGGCGGTAAGACCCATCCCTACAATGAGCAGTTCTTC. Protein product: CASTMTRGGKTHPYNEQFF.

This chain uses TRBV7-2 with TRBJ2-2; 9 nucleotides agree with TRBD2. Per the germline V gene, CDR1 is SGHTA and CDR2 is FQGNSA. After removal of 3 bases from V and 7 bases from J, the junction contained 9 bases not matched to a gene. The CDR3 covers 16 residues. The CDR3 coding sequence is TGTGCCAGCAGCTTTTCGCTAGCGGGGTCGTACGGGGAGCTGTTTTTT. Its translation: CASSFSLAGSYGELFF.

The J gene is TRBJ1-2, the V gene TRBV25-1; D possibly corresponds to TRBD1 (5 bases). Germline assignment: CDR1 MGHDK and CDR2 SYGVNS. The CDR3 runs 13 residues. Trimming took 5 bases from V and 4 from J, leaving 11 bases between them. The CDR3 is CASSLGASYGYTF. CDR3 sequence (DNA): TGTGCCAGCAGTTTAGGGGCGAGCTATGGCTACACCTTC.

The chain carries TRBV5-8 and TRBJ1-1, with a tentative D call TRBD1 (5 bases). Per the germline V gene, CDR1 is SGHTS and CDR2 is YDEGEE. V gave up 0 bases and J gave up 7 bases, with 13 bases separating them. The CDR3 covers 14 residues. CDR3 sequence: CASSLASRVGEAFF. The CDR3 nucleotides read TGTGCCAGCAGCTTGGCCTCCAGGGTGGGTGAAGCTTTCTTT.

This clone was seen a handful of times. This sequence joins TRBV2 and TRBJ1-2; D ambiguous. The CDR3 is 11 residues long. CDR1 is SNHLY and CDR2 is FYNNEI in the germline V gene. Trimming took off 7 bases at V and 8 bases at J, with 11 bases between the two ends. DNA for the CDR3: TGTGCCAGCACTCTCGAACAGGGCTACACCTTC. It translates to CASTLEQGYTF.

CDR3 region: CASAPTGTEAFF. CDR3 nucleotide sequence: TGTGCCAGCGCACCGACAGGCACTGAAGCTTTCTTT. The chain is built from TRBV9 and TRBJ1-1, with D possibly TRBD1 on 6 matching bases. CDR1 and CDR2 from the germline V gene are SGDLS and YYNGEE. V lost 7 bases, J lost 4 bases, and 11 bases lay in between. The CDR3 spans 12 residues.

The CDR3 protein is CASSLGAYRGQDGYTF. CDR3 in DNA: TGTGCCAGCAGCTTAGGGGCCTACAGGGGGCAAGACGGCTACACCTTC. This chain joins TRBV7-8 and TRBJ1-2; 9 positions match TRBD1. With V trimmed by 1 base and J by 8 bases, 11 bases remained unmatched. CDR1 is SGHVS and CDR2 is FQNEAQ in the germline V gene. The CDR3 totals 16 residues.